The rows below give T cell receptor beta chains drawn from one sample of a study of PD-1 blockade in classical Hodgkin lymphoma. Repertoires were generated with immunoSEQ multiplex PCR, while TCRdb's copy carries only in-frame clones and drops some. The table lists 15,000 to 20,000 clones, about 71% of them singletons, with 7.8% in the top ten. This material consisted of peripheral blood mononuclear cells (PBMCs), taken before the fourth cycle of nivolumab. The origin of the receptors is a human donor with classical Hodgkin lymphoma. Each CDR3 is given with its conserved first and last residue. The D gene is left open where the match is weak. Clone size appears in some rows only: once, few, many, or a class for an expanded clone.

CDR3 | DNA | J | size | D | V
CAWSQDRGTEAFF | TGTGCCTGGAGTCAGGACCGGGGCACTGAAGCTTTCTTT | TRBJ1-1 | NA | NA | TRBV30
CASSPSERGKTQYF | TGTGCCAGCAGTCCTAGCGAGCGAGGCAAAACGCAGTATTTT | TRBJ2-3 | NA | NA | TRBV28
CASSSPVYEQYF | TGTGCCAGCAGCTCCCCCGTATACGAGCAGTACTTC | TRBJ2-7 | NA | NA | TRBV11-2
CASSHALTANTEAFF | TGTGCCAGCAGTCACGCACTTACAGCGAACACTGAAGCTTTCTTT | TRBJ1-1 | NA | NA | TRBV28
CASSLTGNLNEQFF | TGTGCCAGCAGTTTGACAGGGAATTTGAATGAGCAGTTCTTC | TRBJ2-1 | NA | TRBD1 | TRBV28
CASSERRQGKSEQYF | TGTGCCAGCAGTGAAAGGAGGCAGGGGAAGAGCGAGCAGTACTTC | TRBJ2-7 | few | NA | TRBV2
CASSDWISGVPEEQFF | TGTGCCAGCAGCGATTGGATCAGCGGGGTCCCCGAAGAGCAGTTCTTC | TRBJ2-1 | few | TRBD2 | TRBV7-9
CASSPEALAGEQFF | TGTGCCAGCAGCCCGGAGGCACTAGCTGGTGAGCAGTTCTTC | TRBJ2-1 | few | NA | TRBV11-2
CASSLGLAGDGETQYF | TGTGCCAGCAGCCTGGGACTAGCGGGAGATGGTGAGACCCAGTACTTC | TRBJ2-5 | NA | TRBD2 | TRBV9
CASTWPPGTRGEGEQFF | TGTGCCAGCACTTGGCCCCCCGGGACTCGGGGGGAGGGTGAGCAGTTCTTC | TRBJ2-1 | NA | TRBD2 | TRBV7-6
CASLIFQGAADIQYF | TGTGCCAGCCTCATTTTCCAGGGGGCGGCGGACATTCAGTACTTC | TRBJ2-4 | few | TRBD1 | TRBV19
CASSEAGTVLAYEQYF | TGTGCCAGCAGTGAAGCAGGGACAGTTCTAGCCTACGAGCAGTACTTC | TRBJ2-7 | NA | TRBD1 | TRBV6-1
CATSDPRSTEAFF | TGTGCCACCTCAGACCCAAGGAGCACTGAAGCTTTCTTT | TRBJ1-1 | NA | NA | TRBV15
CASRPPGQGSTEAFF | TGTGCCAGCCGCCCACCGGGACAGGGGTCCACTGAAGCTTTCTTT | TRBJ1-1 | few | TRBD1 | TRBV28
CASRPQTGNPEKLFF | TGTGCCAGCAGACCCCAGACAGGGAACCCGGAAAAACTGTTTTTT | TRBJ1-4 | medium-sized | TRBD1 | TRBV27
CAWSDGSNQPQHF | TGTGCCTGGAGTGATGGAAGCAATCAGCCCCAGCATTTT | TRBJ1-5 | NA | NA | TRBV30
CASSSGKETQYF | TGTGCTAGCAGCAGCGGGAAAGAGACCCAGTACTTC | TRBJ2-5 | NA | TRBD2 | TRBV7-7
CASSPYRDNSPLHF | TGTGCCAGCAGTCCCTACAGGGATAATTCACCCCTCCACTTT | TRBJ1-6 | NA | NA | TRBV27
CASSPQYRTSGGSTDTQYF | TGCGCCAGCAGCCCACAATACCGGACTAGCGGGGGTTCCACAGATACGCAGTATTTT | TRBJ2-3 | NA | TRBD2 | TRBV4-1
CASSFNQGWSSPLHF | TGTGCCAGCAGCTTTAATCAGGGATGGAGTTCACCCCTCCACTTT | TRBJ1-6 | NA | NA | TRBV5-6
CASSTDTTPGQGGTGELFF | TGTGCCAGCAGTACTGACACTACTCCGGGACAGGGAGGCACCGGGGAGCTGTTTTTT | TRBJ2-2 | NA | TRBD1 | TRBV2
CASRAGKWEQYF | TGTGCCAGCAGGGCAGGGAAATGGGAGCAGTACTTC | TRBJ2-7 | NA | NA | TRBV27
CASSYLGQRIFYNEQFF | TGTGCCAGCAGTTACCTGGGACAACGAATATTCTACAATGAGCAGTTCTTC | TRBJ2-1 | medium-sized | NA | TRBV28
CAWSRRGYEQYF | TGTGCCTGGAGTCGTAGGGGCTACGAGCAGTACTTC | TRBJ2-7 | NA | NA | TRBV30
CASSVGAGSYEQYF | TGTGCCAGCAGCGTAGGGGCAGGAAGTTACGAGCAGTACTTC | TRBJ2-7 | NA | NA | TRBV9
CASSLIDSSYEQYF | TGTGCCAGCAGCTTAATAGACAGTTCCTACGAGCAGTACTTC | TRBJ2-7 | NA | NA | TRBV7-9
CAISGRQGPNEKLFF | TGTGCCATCAGTGGCAGACAGGGCCCTAATGAAAAACTGTTTTTT | TRBJ1-4 | NA | TRBD1 | TRBV10-3
CASSDDRGITNAANDLVNEQFF | TGTGCCAGCAGTGACGACAGGGGGATCACAAATGCGGCTAACGACCTAGTCAATGAGCAGTTCTTC | TRBJ2-1 | NA | TRBD1 | TRBV6-4
CASSNDRGSIVTQYF | TGCGCCAGCAGCAACGACAGGGGGAGCATTGTTACGCAGTATTTT | TRBJ2-3 | NA | TRBD1 | TRBV5-1
CASSPPGGVGPTYEQYF | TGTGCCAGTAGTCCCCCGGGCGGGGTCGGACCTACCTACGAGCAGTACTTC | TRBJ2-7 | NA | NA | TRBV19
CAIGTGSPYGYTF | TGTGCCATCGGGACAGGGAGCCCCTATGGCTACACCTTC | TRBJ1-2 | NA | TRBD1 | TRBV10-3
CASSPWTSGNTGELFF | TGTGCCAGCAGTCCTTGGACTAGCGGCAACACCGGGGAGCTGTTTTTT | TRBJ2-2 | medium-sized | TRBD2 | TRBV27
CASSAQPGQDGETQYF | TGTGCCAGCAGCGCCCAGCCAGGACAGGACGGGGAGACCCAGTACTTC | TRBJ2-5 | NA | TRBD1 | TRBV9
CASSRVSTDTQYF | TGTGCCAGCTCAAGGGTTAGCACAGATACGCAGTATTTT | TRBJ2-3 | medium-sized | NA | TRBV5-4
CASALGGNQPQHF | TGTGCCAGCGCCCTGGGCGGCAATCAGCCCCAGCATTTT | TRBJ1-5 | medium-sized | NA | TRBV13
CASSLWSIFTNTEAFF | TGTGCCAGCAGCTTGTGGTCTATTTTTACGAACACTGAAGCTTTCTTT | TRBJ1-1 | once | NA | TRBV5-5
CASSLDTSGRAINEQFF | TGTGCCAGCAGCTTAGATACTAGCGGGAGGGCTATCAATGAGCAGTTCTTC | TRBJ2-1 | NA | TRBD2 | TRBV7-2
CASSPRLDETQYF | TGTGCCAGCAGCCCCAGACTTGATGAGACCCAGTACTTC | TRBJ2-5 | NA | NA | TRBV5-5
CASSRTSGIANEQFF | TGTGCCAGTAGTAGGACTAGCGGGATAGCCAATGAGCAGTTCTTC | TRBJ2-1 | once | TRBD2 | TRBV19
CASSPDRQVLGYTF | TGTGCCAGCAGCCCGGACAGACAGGTTCTTGGCTACACCTTC | TRBJ1-2 | NA | NA | TRBV7-8